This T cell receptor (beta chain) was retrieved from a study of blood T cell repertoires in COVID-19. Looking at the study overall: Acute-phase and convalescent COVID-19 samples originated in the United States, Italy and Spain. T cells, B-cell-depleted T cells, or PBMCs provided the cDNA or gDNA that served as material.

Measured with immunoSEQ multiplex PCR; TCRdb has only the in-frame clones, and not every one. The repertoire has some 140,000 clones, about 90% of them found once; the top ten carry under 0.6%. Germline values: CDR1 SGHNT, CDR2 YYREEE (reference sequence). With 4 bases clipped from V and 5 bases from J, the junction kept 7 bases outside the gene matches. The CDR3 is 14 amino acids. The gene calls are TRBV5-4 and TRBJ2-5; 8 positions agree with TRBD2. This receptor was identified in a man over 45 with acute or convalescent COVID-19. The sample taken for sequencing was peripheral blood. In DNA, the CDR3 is TGTGCCAGCAGCCTCTCGGGGGGGCGGGAGACCCAGTACTTC. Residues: CASSLSGGRETQYF.